Sequencing of this T cell receptor (beta chain) was carried out in a study of blood T cell repertoires in COVID-19. Per germline, CDR1 MGHRA and CDR2 YSYEKL. Trimming cost V 2 bases and J 9 bases; bases outside gene matches: 4. CDR3 length: 13 residues. TCRdb's copy holds only in-frame clones and misses some; the assay was immunoSEQ multiplex PCR. The data contain 300,000 to 350,000 clones, more than 75% of them singletons. Material: peripheral blood. This chain joins TRBV4-1 and TRBJ1-5, with 7 bases identical to TRBD1. This TCR came from a woman aged 18-35 years who had recovered from COVID-19. CDR3 in amino acids: CASSQNRGVPQHF. As DNA, the CDR3 is TGCGCCAGCAGCCAAAACAGGGGTGTGCCCCAGCATTTT.